This T cell receptor (beta chain) stems from a study of beta chain features in type 1 diabetes. In the study overall: The samples had about 110,000,000 sorted cells examined in all. Study observations and caveats: Insertions were fewer and deletions more numerous at VDJ junctions in type 1 diabetes patients. In all four CD4+ subsets, TCRB CDR3 length was significantly, moderately reduced in type 1 diabetes. The analysis here could not establish whether HLA type shapes TCRB rearrangement. The cDNA sequencing approach could over-represent high-TCR-expressing cells.

Investigators reverse transcribed all isolated RNA, so they sequenced expressed TCRB transcripts. Some clones are missing from TCRdb's copy, which holds only in-frame ones; the method was immunoSEQ multiplex PCR. This table has about 370,000 clones, around 10% appearing once. The germline CDR1 and CDR2 sequences are LGHNA and YSLEER. This CDR3 region has 15 residues. V was clipped by 0 bases and J by 9 bases, with 18 bases between them. Note on this clone: The antigen remains undetermined.

Material: central memory CD4+ T cells from blood. The gene calls are TRBV4-3 and TRBJ2-7; D is ambiguous. This TCR was recovered from a man between 25 and 39 years old with type 1 diabetes. Here the CDR3 DNA reads TGCGCCAGCAGCCAAGATCGGACGGTGGGTATGGTGCAGTACTTC. Translating gives CASSQDRTVGMVQYF.